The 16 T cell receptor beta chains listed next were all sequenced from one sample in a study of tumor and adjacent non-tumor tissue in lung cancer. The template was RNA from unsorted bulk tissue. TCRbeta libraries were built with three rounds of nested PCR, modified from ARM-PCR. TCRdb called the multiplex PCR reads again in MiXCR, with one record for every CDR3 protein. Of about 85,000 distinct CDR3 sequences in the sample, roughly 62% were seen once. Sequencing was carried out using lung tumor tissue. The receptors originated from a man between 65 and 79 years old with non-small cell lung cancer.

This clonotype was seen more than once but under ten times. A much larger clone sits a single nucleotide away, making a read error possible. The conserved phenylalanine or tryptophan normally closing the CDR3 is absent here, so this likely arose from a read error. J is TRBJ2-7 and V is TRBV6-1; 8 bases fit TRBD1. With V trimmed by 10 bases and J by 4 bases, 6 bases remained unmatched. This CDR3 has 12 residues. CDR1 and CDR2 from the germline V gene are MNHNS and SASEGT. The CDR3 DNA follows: TGTGCCACCCGGGACAGGATATACGAGCAGTACTCC. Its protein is CATRDRIYEQYS.

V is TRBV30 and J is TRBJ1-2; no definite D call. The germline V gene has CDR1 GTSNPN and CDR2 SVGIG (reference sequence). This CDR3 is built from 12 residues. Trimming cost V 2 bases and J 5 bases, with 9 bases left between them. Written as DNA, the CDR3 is TGTGCCTGGAGTACCCAGAATTATGGCTACACCTTC. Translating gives CAWSTQNYGYTF.

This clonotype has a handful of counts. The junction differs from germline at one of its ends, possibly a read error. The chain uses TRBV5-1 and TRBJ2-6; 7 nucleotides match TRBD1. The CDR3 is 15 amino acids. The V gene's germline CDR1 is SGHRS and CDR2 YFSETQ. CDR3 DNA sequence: TGCCCCAGCAGCCGGGACAGCTCTGGGGCCAACGTCCTGACTTTC. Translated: CPSSRDSSGANVLTF.

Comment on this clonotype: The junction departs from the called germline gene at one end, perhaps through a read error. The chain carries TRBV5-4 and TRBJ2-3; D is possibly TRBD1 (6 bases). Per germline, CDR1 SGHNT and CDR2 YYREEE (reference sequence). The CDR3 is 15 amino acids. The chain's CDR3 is CANSLATGLTDTQYF. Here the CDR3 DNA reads TGTGCCAACAGCTTGGCTACAGGGCTCACTGATACGCAGTATTTT.

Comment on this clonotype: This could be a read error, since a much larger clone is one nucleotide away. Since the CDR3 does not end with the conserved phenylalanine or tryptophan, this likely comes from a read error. CDR3: CASSTHRGGNQPQYL. CDR3 sequence (DNA): TGTGCCAGCAGCACCCACAGGGGAGGCAATCAGCCCCAGTATCTT. The chain is built from TRBV11-1 and TRBJ1-5; D is possibly TRBD1 (7 bases). The J call is doubtful: the DNA matches TRBJ2-3 better. The germline V gene encodes CDR1 SGHAT and CDR2 FQDESV (reference sequence). The CDR3 consists of 15 residues.

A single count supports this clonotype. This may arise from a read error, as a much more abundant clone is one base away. This CDR3 reads CASSQSGISYEQYV. The CDR3 DNA follows: TGTGCCAGCAGCCAATCCGGGATATCCTACGAGCAGTACGTC. This chain connects TRBV14 to TRBJ2-7, with D perhaps TRBD2 (5 bases). V was clipped by 2 bases and J by 1 base, with 9 bases between them. Germline V gene sequence: CDR1 SGHDN, CDR2 FVKESK. The CDR3 loop spans 14 amino acids.

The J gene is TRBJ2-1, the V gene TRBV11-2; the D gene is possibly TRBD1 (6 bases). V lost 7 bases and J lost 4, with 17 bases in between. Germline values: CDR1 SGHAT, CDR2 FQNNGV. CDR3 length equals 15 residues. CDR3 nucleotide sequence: TGTGCCAGCATGGTCTGGACAGCCTCTTACAATGAGCAGTTCTTC. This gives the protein CASMVWTASYNEQFF.

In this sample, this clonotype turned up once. The CDR3 reads CASNFERHVYNEQFF. In DNA, the CDR3 is TGTGCCAGCAATTTCGAGCGGCACGTCTACAATGAGCAGTTCTTC. The chain is built from TRBV12-3 or TRBV12-4 and TRBJ2-1; D is perhaps TRBD2 (5 bases). There are 15 residues in the CDR3. V was clipped by 7 bases and J by 3 bases, with 16 bases between them.

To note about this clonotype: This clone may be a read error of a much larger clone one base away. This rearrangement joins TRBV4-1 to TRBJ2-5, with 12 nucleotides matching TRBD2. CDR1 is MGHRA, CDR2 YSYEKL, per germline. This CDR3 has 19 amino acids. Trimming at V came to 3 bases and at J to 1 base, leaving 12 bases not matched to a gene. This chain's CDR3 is CASSQDRLAGDMSQETQYF. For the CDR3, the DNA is TGCGCCAGCAGCCAGGATCGACTAGCGGGAGATATGAGCCAAGAGACCCAGTACTTC.

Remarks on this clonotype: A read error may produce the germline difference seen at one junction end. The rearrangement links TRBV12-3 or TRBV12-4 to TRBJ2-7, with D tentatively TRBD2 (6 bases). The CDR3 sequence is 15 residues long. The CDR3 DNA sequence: TGTGCAAGCAGTCCAGGGACCGGGAGCTCCGACGAGCAGTACTTC. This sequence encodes CASSPGTGSSDEQYF.

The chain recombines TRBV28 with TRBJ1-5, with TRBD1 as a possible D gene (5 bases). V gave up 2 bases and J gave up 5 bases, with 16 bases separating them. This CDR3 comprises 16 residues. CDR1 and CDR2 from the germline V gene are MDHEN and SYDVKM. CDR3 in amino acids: CASSLNGRGVDQPQHF. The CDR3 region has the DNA TGTGCCAGCAGTTTAAATGGGAGGGGCGTTGATCAGCCCCAGCATTTT. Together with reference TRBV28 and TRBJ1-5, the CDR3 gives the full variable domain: DVKVTQSSRYLVKRTGEKVFLECVQDMDHENMFWYRQDPGLGLRLIYFSYDVKMKEKGDIPEGYSVSREKKERFSLILESASTNQTSMYLCASSLNGRGVDQPQHFGDGTRLSIL.

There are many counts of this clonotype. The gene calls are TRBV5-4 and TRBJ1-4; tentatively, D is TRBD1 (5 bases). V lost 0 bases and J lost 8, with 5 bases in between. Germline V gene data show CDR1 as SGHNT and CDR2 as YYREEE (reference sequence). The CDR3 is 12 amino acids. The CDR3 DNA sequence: TGTGCCAGCAGCTTGGGGGGGGAAAAACTGTTTTTT. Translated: CASSLGGEKLFF. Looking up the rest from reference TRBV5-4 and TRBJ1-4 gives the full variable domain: ETGVTQSPTHLIKTRGQQVTLRCSSQSGHNTVSWYQQALGQGPQFIFQYYREEENGRGNFPPRFSGLQFPNYSSELNVNALELDDSALYLCASSLGGEKLFFGSGTQLSVL.

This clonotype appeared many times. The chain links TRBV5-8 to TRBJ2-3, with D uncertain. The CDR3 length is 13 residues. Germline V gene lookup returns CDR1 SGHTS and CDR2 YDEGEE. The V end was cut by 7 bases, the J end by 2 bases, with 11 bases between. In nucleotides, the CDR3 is TGTGCCAGCTCCCGGGTTTACACAGATACGCAGTATTTT. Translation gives CASSRVYTDTQYF.

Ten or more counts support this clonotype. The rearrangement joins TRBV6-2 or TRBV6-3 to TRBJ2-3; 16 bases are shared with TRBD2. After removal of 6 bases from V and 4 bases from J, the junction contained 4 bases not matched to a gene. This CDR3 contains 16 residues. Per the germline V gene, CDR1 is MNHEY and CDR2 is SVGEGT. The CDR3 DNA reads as TGTGCCAGCAGACCCGGGACTAGCGGGAGGGCAGATACGCAGTATTTT. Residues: CASRPGTSGRADTQYF.

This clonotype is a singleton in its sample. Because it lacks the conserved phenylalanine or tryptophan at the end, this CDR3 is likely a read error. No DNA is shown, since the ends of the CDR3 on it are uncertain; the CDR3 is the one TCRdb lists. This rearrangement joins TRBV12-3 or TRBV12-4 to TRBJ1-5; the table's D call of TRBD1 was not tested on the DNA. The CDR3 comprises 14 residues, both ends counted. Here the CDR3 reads CANNSTGGHQPKHL.

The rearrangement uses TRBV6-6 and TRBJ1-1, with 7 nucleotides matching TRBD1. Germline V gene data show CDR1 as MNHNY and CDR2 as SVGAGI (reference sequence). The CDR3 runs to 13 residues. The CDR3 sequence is CVSSYPGTAEAFF. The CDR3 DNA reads TGTGTCAGTAGTTACCCCGGGACAGCGGAAGCTTTCTTT.